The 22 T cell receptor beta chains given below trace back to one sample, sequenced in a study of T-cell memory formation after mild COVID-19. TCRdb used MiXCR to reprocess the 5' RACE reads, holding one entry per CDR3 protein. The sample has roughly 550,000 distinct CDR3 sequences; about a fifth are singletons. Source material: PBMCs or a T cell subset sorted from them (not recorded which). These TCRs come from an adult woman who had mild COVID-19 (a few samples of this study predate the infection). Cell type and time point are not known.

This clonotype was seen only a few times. In nucleotides, the CDR3 is TGTGCCAGCAGCGAAGACCTAGGGACAGATACGCAGTATTTT. Residues: CASSEDLGTDTQYF. The rearrangement links TRBV9 to TRBJ2-3; D unresolved. The CDR3 is 14 amino acids. The V and J ends lost 3 bases and 3 bases respectively, with 11 bases between them. CDR1 and CDR2 from the germline V gene are SGDLS and YYNGEE.

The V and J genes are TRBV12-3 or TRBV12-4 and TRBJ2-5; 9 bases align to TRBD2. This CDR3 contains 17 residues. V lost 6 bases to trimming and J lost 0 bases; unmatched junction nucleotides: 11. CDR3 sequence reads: CASSDRLAAQYQETQYF. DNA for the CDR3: TGTGCCAGCAGCGATAGACTAGCGGCCCAGTACCAAGAGACCCAGTACTTC.

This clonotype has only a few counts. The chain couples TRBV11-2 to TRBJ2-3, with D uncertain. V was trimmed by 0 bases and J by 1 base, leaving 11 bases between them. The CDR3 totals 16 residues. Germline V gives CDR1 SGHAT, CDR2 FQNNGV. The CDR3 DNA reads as TGTGCCAGCAGCTTAGATCCCCTCCGGGGCACAGATACGCAGTATTTT. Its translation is CASSLDPLRGTDTQYF.

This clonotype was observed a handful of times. The CDR3 region is CASTRGSSGRNNEQFF. The CDR3 DNA reads as TGTGCCAGCACAAGGGGGTCTAGCGGGAGAAACAATGAGCAGTTCTTC. The gene calls are TRBV6-5 and TRBJ2-1, with 10 nucleotides matching TRBD2. The J segment lost 5 bases and the V segment lost 7 bases, leaving 11 bases of the junction unmatched. The CDR3 covers 16 residues. CDR1 is MNHEY, CDR2 SVGAGI, per germline.

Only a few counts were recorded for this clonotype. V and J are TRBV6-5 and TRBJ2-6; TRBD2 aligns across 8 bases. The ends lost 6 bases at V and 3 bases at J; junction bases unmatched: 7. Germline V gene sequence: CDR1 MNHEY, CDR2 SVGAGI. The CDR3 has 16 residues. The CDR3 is CASRSGGAIGANVLTF. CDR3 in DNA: TGTGCCAGCAGGTCCGGGGGGGCCATTGGGGCCAACGTCCTGACTTTC.

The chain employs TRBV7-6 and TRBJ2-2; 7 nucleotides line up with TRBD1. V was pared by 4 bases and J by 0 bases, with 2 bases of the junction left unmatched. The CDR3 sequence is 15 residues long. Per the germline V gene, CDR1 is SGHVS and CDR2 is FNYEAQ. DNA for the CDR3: TGTGCCAGCAGCTCTACAGGGGCGAACACCGGGGAGCTGTTTTTT. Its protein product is CASSSTGANTGELFF.

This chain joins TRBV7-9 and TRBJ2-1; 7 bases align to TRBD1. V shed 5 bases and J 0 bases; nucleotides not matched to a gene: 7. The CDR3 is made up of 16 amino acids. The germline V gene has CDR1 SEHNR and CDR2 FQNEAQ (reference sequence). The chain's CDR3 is CASSLAGDSSYNEQFF. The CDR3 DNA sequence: TGTGCCAGCAGCCTCGCAGGGGACAGCTCCTACAATGAGCAGTTCTTC.

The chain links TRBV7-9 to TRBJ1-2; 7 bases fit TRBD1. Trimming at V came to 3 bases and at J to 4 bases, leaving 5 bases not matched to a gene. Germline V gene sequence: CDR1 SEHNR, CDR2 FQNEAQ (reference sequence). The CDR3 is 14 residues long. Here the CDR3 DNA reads TGTGCCAGCAGCTTGACAGGGAAGGCCTATGGCTACACCTTC. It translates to CASSLTGKAYGYTF.

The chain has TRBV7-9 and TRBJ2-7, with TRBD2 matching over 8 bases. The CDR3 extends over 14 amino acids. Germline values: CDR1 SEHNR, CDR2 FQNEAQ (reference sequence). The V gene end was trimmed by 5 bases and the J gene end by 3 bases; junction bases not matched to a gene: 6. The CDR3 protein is CASSTSGRSYEQYF. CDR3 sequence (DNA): TGTGCCAGCAGCACGAGCGGGAGAAGCTACGAGCAGTACTTC.

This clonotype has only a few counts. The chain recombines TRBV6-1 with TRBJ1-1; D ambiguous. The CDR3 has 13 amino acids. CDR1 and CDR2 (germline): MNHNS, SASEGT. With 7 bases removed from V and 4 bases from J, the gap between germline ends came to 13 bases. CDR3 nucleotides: TGTGCCAGCAAGGCCCAGGAGTCCACTGAAGCTTTCTTT. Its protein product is CASKAQESTEAFF.

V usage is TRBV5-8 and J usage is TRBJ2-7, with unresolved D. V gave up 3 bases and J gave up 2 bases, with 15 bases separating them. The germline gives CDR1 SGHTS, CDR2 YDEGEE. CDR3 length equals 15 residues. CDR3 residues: CASSYRTDPPYEQYF. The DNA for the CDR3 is TGTGCCAGCAGCTACCGGACGGATCCGCCCTACGAGCAGTACTTC. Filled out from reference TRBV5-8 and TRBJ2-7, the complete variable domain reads EAGVTQSPTHLIKTRGQQATLRCSPISGHTSVYWYQQALGLGLQFLLWYDEGEERNRGNFPPRFSGRQFPNYSSELNVNALELEDSALYLCASSYRTDPPYEQYFGPGTRLTVT.

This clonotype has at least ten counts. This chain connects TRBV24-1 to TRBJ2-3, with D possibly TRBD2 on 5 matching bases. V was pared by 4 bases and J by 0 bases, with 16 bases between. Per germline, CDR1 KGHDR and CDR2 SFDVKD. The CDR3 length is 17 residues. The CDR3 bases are TGTGCCACCAGTGACCCTCCCCAGCCGGGAAGCACAGATACGCAGTATTTT. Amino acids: CATSDPPQPGSTDTQYF.

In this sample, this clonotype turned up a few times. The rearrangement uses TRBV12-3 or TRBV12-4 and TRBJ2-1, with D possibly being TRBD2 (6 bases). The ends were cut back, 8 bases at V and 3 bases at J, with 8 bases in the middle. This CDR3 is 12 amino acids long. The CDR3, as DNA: TGTGCCAGCCCCGGGGGCTACAATGAGCAGTTCTTC. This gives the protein CASPGGYNEQFF.

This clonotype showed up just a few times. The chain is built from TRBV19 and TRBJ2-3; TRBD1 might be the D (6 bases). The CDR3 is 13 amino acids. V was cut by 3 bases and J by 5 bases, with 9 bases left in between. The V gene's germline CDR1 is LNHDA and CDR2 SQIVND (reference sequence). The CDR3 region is CASSMGAQDTQYF. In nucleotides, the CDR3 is TGTGCCAGTAGTATGGGGGCGCAAGATACGCAGTATTTT.

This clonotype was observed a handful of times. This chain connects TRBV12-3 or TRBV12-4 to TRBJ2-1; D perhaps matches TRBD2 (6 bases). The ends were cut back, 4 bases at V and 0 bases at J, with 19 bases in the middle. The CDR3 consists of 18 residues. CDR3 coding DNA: TGTGCCAGCAGTTCCATCCGACTAGGACTGCTCTCCTACAATGAGCAGTTCTTC. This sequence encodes CASSSIRLGLLSYNEQFF.

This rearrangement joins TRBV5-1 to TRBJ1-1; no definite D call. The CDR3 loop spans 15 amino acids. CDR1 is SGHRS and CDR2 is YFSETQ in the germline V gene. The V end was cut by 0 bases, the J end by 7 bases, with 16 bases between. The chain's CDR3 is CASSLVPEDPLEAFF. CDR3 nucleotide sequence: TGCGCCAGCAGCTTGGTCCCAGAAGACCCCCTTGAAGCTTTCTTT.

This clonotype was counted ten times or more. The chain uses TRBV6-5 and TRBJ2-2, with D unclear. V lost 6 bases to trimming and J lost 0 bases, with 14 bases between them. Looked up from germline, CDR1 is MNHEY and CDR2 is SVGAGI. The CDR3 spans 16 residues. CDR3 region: CASSLDGPTNTGELFF. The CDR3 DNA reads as TGTGCCAGCAGCCTAGACGGTCCTACGAACACCGGGGAGCTGTTTTTT.

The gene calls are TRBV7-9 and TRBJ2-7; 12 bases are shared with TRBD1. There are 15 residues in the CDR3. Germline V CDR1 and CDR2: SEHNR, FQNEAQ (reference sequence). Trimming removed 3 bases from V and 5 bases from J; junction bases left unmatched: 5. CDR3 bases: TGTGCCAGCAGCTTCCGGGACAGGGGGCCCCACGAGCAGTACTTC. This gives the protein CASSFRDRGPHEQYF. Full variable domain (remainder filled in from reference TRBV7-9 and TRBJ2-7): DTGVSQNPRHKITKRGQNVTFRCDPISEHNRLYWYRQTLGQGPEFLTYFQNEAQLEKSRLLSDRFSAERPKGSFSTLEIQRTEQGDSAMYLCASSFRDRGPHEQYFGPGTRLTVT.

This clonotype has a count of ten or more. CDR3 DNA: TGTGCCAGCACCCTAGGGGGCGGGGGGCCGCACGAGCAGTACTTC. Amino acids: CASTLGGGGPHEQYF. The V gene is TRBV12-3 or TRBV12-4, the J gene TRBJ2-7, with D tentatively TRBD2 (8 bases). V dropped 7 bases and J dropped 5 bases, with 21 bases sitting between them. There are 15 residues in the CDR3.

CDR3 sequence reads: CASSDHYLRPSSYNEQFF. CDR3 nucleotides: TGCGCCAGCAGTGATCACTACCTCAGACCGAGCTCCTACAATGAGCAGTTCTTC. The chain combines TRBV10-2 with TRBJ2-1, with unresolved D. Germline loops: CDR1 WSHSY, CDR2 SAAADI. Trimming left V 3 bases short and J 0 bases short, with 18 bases between. The CDR3 length is 18 residues.

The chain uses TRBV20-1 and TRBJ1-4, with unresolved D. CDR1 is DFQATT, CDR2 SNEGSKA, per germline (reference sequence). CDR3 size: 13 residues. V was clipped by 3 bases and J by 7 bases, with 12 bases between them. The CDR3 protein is CSASVATPEKLFF. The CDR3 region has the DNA TGCAGTGCTAGTGTGGCCACCCCTGAAAAACTGTTTTTT.

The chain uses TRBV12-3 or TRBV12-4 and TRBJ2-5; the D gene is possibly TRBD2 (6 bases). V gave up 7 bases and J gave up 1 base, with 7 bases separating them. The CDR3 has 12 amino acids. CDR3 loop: CASMEGQETQYF. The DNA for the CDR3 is TGTGCCAGCATGGAGGGCCAAGAGACCCAGTACTTC.